This TCR beta chain was identified during a study of identical twins. CDR3 length equals 15 residues. V gave up 2 bases and J gave up 4 bases, with 11 bases separating them. Germline V lookup: CDR1 MNHEY, CDR2 SVGAGI. Template switching supplied a universal primer site; unique molecular identifiers were carried on the cDNA. One entry per CDR3 protein results from TCRdb running MiXCR on the 5' RACE reads. Here the sample spans approximately 700,000 distinct CDR3 sequences, about 20% being singletons. This clonotype came up a few times. This same sample was also taken into another study, of T cells expressing NK-cell markers.

The material sequenced was PBMCs. This receptor was obtained from a woman between 18 and 30 years old in good health. This rearrangement joins TRBV6-5 to TRBJ2-2, with D possibly matching TRBD2 (6 bases). Here the CDR3 DNA reads TGTGCCAGCAGTTACAATAGGCGGGGCACCGGGGAGCTGTTTTTT. Encoded protein: CASSYNRRGTGELFF.